The clone carrying this TCR beta chain was observed at least ten times. The antigen remains unidentified. This sample was taken from a study of T cell repertoires in cytomegalovirus infection. Study at large: Public TCR beta signatures provided an indication of both CMV infection and a matching HLA type. Whole-study results and caveats: The response measured ex vivo was dominated by TCR beta clonotypes (HLA-C-restricted and CMV-specific). Cumulative frequency (of public TCR beta family members) identified carriers of CMV plus the relevant HLA.

The length of the CDR3 is 14 residues. The junction had 5 bases not matched to a gene; V was cut back by 7 bases and J by 9 bases. A single record per CDR3 protein comes from TCRdb applying MiXCR to the reads. The sample includes roughly 110,000 distinct CDR3 sequences, around 10% of them seen just once. Sequenced input: PBMCs, sequenced either directly or after in vitro stimulation (not recorded which). The J gene is TRBJ2-1, the V gene TRBV12-3 or TRBV12-4; 14 bases align to TRBD2. The sequence was obtained from a human donor in good health (CMV status not recorded). Some clones in this sample may be carry-over from other donors' samples. DNA of the CDR3: TGTGCCAGCACCGGGACTAGCGGGAGCCCTGAGCAGTTCTTC. Translating gives CASTGTSGSPEQFF.